This record covers a single TCR beta chain. Trimming took off 5 bases at V and 6 bases at J, with 17 bases between the two ends. From germline, CDR1 is SGHTA and CDR2 FQGNSA. CDR3 length equals 15 residues. As processed by the authors: Reference gene primer amplification gave nucleated cell count estimates. The assay was immunoSEQ multiplex PCR, and TCRdb's table has in-frame clones only and misses some. The D gene and trimming were derived from the DNA, and the V and J assignments and clone size from that table. Among some 370,000 clones listed, about four fifths were seen once. The data were obtained in a study of blood T cell repertoires in COVID-19. Participants were aged about 18 to 95 years, lived in 25 or so US areas, and enrolled virtually. Participant-reported clinical history was the basis for cohort assignment. Before being deemed recovered, Cohort 3 donors had two negative PCRs, clearance, or symptom resolution.

The clonotype was recovered from a woman aged 45-65 years who had recovered from COVID-19. The chain has TRBV7-2 and TRBJ2-1; a weak D match, TRBD2 (6 bases). The sample comprised PBMCs or T cells enriched from blood (not recorded which). This CDR3 reads CASSRWDLMGNEQFF. The CDR3 nucleotides read TGTGCCAGCAGCCGTTGGGACTTAATGGGCAATGAGCAGTTCTTC.